Here is one T cell receptor (beta chain) with its context. The data originate from a study of radiation and T cells in renal cell carcinoma. CDR1 and CDR2 (germline): SGHRS, YFSETQ. V was pared by 4 bases and J by 2 bases, with 13 bases between. The CDR3 extends over 14 amino acids. Assay used: immunoSEQ multiplex PCR; TCRdb lists only in-frame clones, some missing. The sample has 120,000 to 150,000 clones; 75% to 90% are singletons. As to time point: baseline pretreatment blood. Indicated treatment: 15 Gy SBRT to primary tumor, nephrectomy 4 weeks later. Blood was sampled at baseline, 2 weeks and 4 weeks after SBRT.

The receptor was derived from a woman in her fifties or sixties with renal cell carcinoma. V is TRBV5-1 and J is TRBJ2-7, with D hard to call. The sample here was blood, taken from a patient whose treatment included radiotherapy and nephrectomy. CDR3 DNA sequence: TGCGCCAGCAGCCTACCCAGAGAAACCTACGAGCAGTACTTC. Translated: CASSLPRETYEQYF.